Below, 21 T cell receptor beta chains from the same sample are listed, as sequenced in a study of T cell changes during pregnancy in multiple sclerosis. Assay: immunoSEQ multiplex PCR; the TCRdb copy retains only in-frame clones and omits some. The data hold approximately 100,000 clones, with 90% to 95% observed a single time. The sample was peripheral blood, taken in the third trimester of pregnancy. Receptor source: a female donor with multiple sclerosis, enrolled in a pregnancy study.

The chain carries TRBV25-1 and TRBJ2-7; weak D call: TRBD1 (5 bases). Germline-derived CDR1 and CDR2 are MGHDK and SYGVNS. There are 13 residues in the CDR3. V was cut by 6 bases and J by 7 bases, with 16 bases left in between. The CDR3 DNA is TGTGCCAGCAGCGGACACCGGTCGGAGGAGCAGTACTTC. It is translated as CASSGHRSEEQYF.

This chain links TRBV29-1 with TRBJ2-7; TRBD1 agrees at 10 bases. The length of the CDR3 is 12 residues. The germline gives CDR1 SQVTM, CDR2 ANQGSEA. V shed 6 bases, J shed 5 bases, and the junction held 4 bases outside the gene matches. The CDR3 sequence is CSVRQGANEQYF. CDR3 nucleotide sequence: TGCAGCGTAAGACAGGGGGCAAACGAGCAGTACTTC.

The chain links TRBV6-5 to TRBJ1-5, with 7 bases aligning to TRBD1. Germline V gene data show CDR1 as MNHEY and CDR2 as SVGAGI. The length of the CDR3 is 14 residues. The trim removed 5 bases at V and 5 bases at J, leaving 6 bases unmatched. In DNA, the CDR3 is TGTGCCAGCAGTAAAGGGGGCCGCGATCAGCCCCAGCATTTT. As protein: CASSKGGRDQPQHF.

Notes on this clone: Additional DNA sequences in this sample encode the identical CDR3. The CDR3 spells CSVMDSSGNTIYF. The CDR3 coding sequence is TGCAGCGTGATGGACAGCTCTGGAAACACCATATATTTT. The J gene is TRBJ1-3, the V gene TRBV29-1; TRBD1 is a possible D gene (6 bases). Germline V gives CDR1 SQVTM, CDR2 ANQGSEA. This CDR3 spans 13 amino acids. The ends were cut back, 6 bases at V and 0 bases at J, with 9 bases in the middle.

The chain links TRBV7-9 to TRBJ2-7; 13 nucleotides match TRBD2. V lost 5 bases, J lost 6 bases, and 4 bases stayed unmatched. The germline V gene encodes CDR1 SEHNR and CDR2 FQNEAQ (reference sequence). The CDR3 covers 14 residues. CDR3 amino acids: CASSQGLAGSEQYF. The CDR3 DNA reads TGTGCCAGCAGCCAGGGACTAGCGGGAAGCGAGCAGTACTTC.

The gene calls are TRBV28 and TRBJ2-1; 7 bases are a match to TRBD2. V was pared by 7 bases and J by 4 bases, with 10 bases of the junction left unmatched. The CDR3 has 15 residues. The germline V gene encodes CDR1 MDHEN and CDR2 SYDVKM. The DNA of the CDR3 is TGTGCCAGCAACAACGGGCGGGAGATGTACAATGAGCAGTTCTTC. Translated, it gives CASNNGREMYNEQFF.

The V call is TRBV4-3, the J call TRBJ2-1, with TRBD2 identical over 11 bases. Trimming cost V 2 bases and J 9 bases; bases outside gene matches: 9. The CDR3 runs 16 residues. In germline, CDR1 is LGHNA, CDR2 YSLEER. CDR3 residues: CASSQQLAGVFGEQFF. CDR3 DNA sequence: TGCGCCAGCAGCCAACAACTAGCGGGAGTTTTTGGTGAGCAGTTCTTC.

CDR3 sequence (DNA): TGTGCCAGTAGCCTCCCGGACTATGGGGGCTACACCTTC. Amino acids: CASSLPDYGGYTF. V is TRBV19 and J is TRBJ1-2; D remains unclear. The CDR3 sequence is 13 residues long. Per the germline V gene, CDR1 is LNHDA and CDR2 is SQIVND (reference sequence). V lost 6 bases, J lost 8 bases, and 16 bases lay in between. Full variable domain (remainder filled in from reference TRBV19 and TRBJ1-2): DGGITQSPKYLFRKEGQNVTLSCEQNLNHDAMYWYRQDPGQGLRLIYYSQIVNDFQKGDIAEGYSVSREKKESFPLTVTSAQKNPTAFYLCASSLPDYGGYTFGSGTRLTVV.

V gene TRBV6-1 combines with J gene TRBJ1-4; 7 positions match TRBD1. CDR1 MNHNS and CDR2 SASEGT come from the germline V gene. CDR3 size: 18 residues. The trim removed 2 bases at V and 4 bases at J, leaving 13 bases unmatched. Here the CDR3 reads CASSENFRGTEYNEKLFF. The CDR3 nucleotides read TGTGCCAGCAGTGAAAATTTCCGGGGGACAGAATATAATGAAAAACTGTTTTTT.

The J gene is TRBJ2-5, the V gene TRBV19, with TRBD1 as a possible D gene (5 bases). This CDR3 has 17 amino acids. CDR1 and CDR2 from the germline V gene are LNHDA and SQIVND (reference sequence). Trimming shortened V by 0 bases and J by 5 bases, and 19 bases separated the two germline ends. For the CDR3, the DNA is TGTGCCAGTAGTATAGACCCCCCTGGGGCCAGGTGGGAGACCCAGTACTTC. The encoded protein is CASSIDPPGARWETQYF.

To note about this clone: The junction does not match germline at one end; this may be a read error. The chain couples TRBV7-8 to TRBJ2-7; the match to TRBD1 covers 9 bases. Germline assignment: CDR1 SGHVS and CDR2 FQNEAQ. The CDR3 loop spans 11 amino acids. DNA for the CDR3: TGTGCCAGCAGCGAAACGGGGGACAGGGCTTTC. It is translated as CASSETGDRAF.

DNA for the CDR3: TGCGCCAGCAGCCAAGTTTCAGGGGAGTGGAATCAGCCCCAGCATTTT. It codes for CASSQVSGEWNQPQHF. The rearrangement uses TRBV4-1 and TRBJ1-5; tentative D call: TRBD1 (6 bases). The germline gives CDR1 MGHRA, CDR2 YSYEKL. V was trimmed by 1 base and J by 4 bases, leaving 14 bases between them. The CDR3 contains 16 residues.

The chain is built from TRBV5-6 and TRBJ1-1; a weak D match, TRBD1 (6 bases). Between the trimmed V and J ends, which lost 4 bases and 0 bases, there was a span of 16 bases. Germline V gene lookup returns CDR1 SGHDT and CDR2 YYEEEE. The CDR3 contains 16 residues. CDR3 DNA sequence: TGTGCCAGCAGCATAGTGGGGGGGGCGGTGAACACTGAAGCTTTCTTT. It codes for CASSIVGGAVNTEAFF.

The J gene is TRBJ2-2, the V gene TRBV28; D may be TRBD2 (6 bases). Germline V gene sequence: CDR1 MDHEN, CDR2 SYDVKM. Trimming cost V 3 bases and J 6 bases, with 11 bases left between them. The CDR3 has 14 amino acids. Here the CDR3 DNA reads TGTGCCAGCAGTTTTAGGCGGGACCCCGGGGAGCTGTTTTTT. Translated: CASSFRRDPGELFF.

This chain links TRBV19 with TRBJ2-1; D may be TRBD2 (5 bases). Germline V gene sequence: CDR1 LNHDA, CDR2 SQIVND (reference sequence). Trimming removed 3 bases at V and 5 bases at J, with 20 bases between. This CDR3 comprises 17 residues. This CDR3 is CASSMRGEGMMDNEQFF. CDR3 DNA: TGTGCCAGTAGTATGCGTGGCGAGGGAATGATGGACAATGAGCAGTTCTTC.

The rearrangement joins TRBV6-4 to TRBJ2-2; no definite D call. V was pared by 0 bases and J by 5 bases, with 4 bases between. Germline V CDR1 and CDR2: MRHNA, SNTAGT. This CDR3 has 13 amino acids. This chain's CDR3 is CASSDSETGELFF. The CDR3 nucleotides read TGTGCCAGCAGTGACTCAGAGACCGGGGAGCTGTTTTTT.

This clone showed up just once. The chain uses TRBV6-1 and TRBJ2-1, with 13 bases fitting TRBD2. V shed 3 bases and J 8 bases; nucleotides not matched to a gene: 4. The germline V gene has CDR1 MNHNS and CDR2 SASEGT. The CDR3 consists of 15 residues. Here the CDR3 DNA reads TGTGCCAGCAGTGACGGACTAGCGGGAGTGTATGAGCAGTTCTTC. Translated, it gives CASSDGLAGVYEQFF.

The V and J genes are TRBV2 and TRBJ2-7, with 7 bases lining up with TRBD1. Germline CDR1 SNHLY, CDR2 FYNNEI. This CDR3 is 15 amino acids long. V shed 6 bases and J 5 bases; nucleotides not matched to a gene: 13. The CDR3 region has the DNA TGTGCCAGCAGAGGCGGTAGGGGGCTAGGGGACGAGCAGTACTTC. It codes for CASRGGRGLGDEQYF.

V and J are TRBV7-3 and TRBJ2-5; 7 nucleotides line up with TRBD2. The CDR3 consists of 16 residues. V lost 5 bases to trimming and J lost 5 bases; unmatched junction nucleotides: 14. Germline values: CDR1 SGHTA, CDR2 FQGTGA. The CDR3, as DNA: TGTGCCAGCAGCCCCGGCTCTGGGAGGGTTCAGGAGACCCAGTACTTC. Translation: CASSPGSGRVQETQYF.

The chain is built from TRBV6-1 and TRBJ1-1; D uncertain. V was cut by 4 bases and J by 4 bases, with 10 bases left in between. The CDR3 totals 13 residues. Germline V gene sequence: CDR1 MNHNS, CDR2 SASEGT. The CDR3 protein is CASSVLGGTEAFF. In nucleotides, the CDR3 is TGTGCCAGCAGTGTCCTCGGCGGCACTGAAGCTTTCTTT.

The V and J genes are TRBV19 and TRBJ1-5, with TRBD1 matching 9 bases. The germline V gene encodes CDR1 LNHDA and CDR2 SQIVND (reference sequence). V was clipped by 3 bases and J by 7 bases; unmatched bases: 4. This CDR3 spans 14 amino acids. Here the CDR3 DNA reads TGTGCCAGTAGTATGACAGGGGGTAGACAGCCCCAGCATTTT. It is translated as CASSMTGGRQPQHF.